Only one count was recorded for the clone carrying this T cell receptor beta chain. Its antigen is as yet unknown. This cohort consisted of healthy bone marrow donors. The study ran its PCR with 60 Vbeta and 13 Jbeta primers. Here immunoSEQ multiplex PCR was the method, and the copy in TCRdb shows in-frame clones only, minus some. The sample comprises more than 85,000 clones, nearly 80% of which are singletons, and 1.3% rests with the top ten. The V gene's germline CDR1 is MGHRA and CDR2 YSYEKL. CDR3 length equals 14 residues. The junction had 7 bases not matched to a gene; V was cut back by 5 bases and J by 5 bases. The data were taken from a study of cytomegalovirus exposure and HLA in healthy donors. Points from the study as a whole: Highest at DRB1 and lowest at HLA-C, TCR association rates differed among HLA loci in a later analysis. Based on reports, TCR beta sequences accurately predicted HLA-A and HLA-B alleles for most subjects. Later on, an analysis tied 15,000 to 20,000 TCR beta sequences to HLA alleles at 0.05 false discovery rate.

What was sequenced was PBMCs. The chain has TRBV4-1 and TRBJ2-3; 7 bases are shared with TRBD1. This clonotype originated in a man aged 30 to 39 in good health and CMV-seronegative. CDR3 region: CASSRGGLGDTQYF. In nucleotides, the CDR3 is TGCGCCAGCAGCAGAGGGGGCTTGGGAGATACGCAGTATTTT.